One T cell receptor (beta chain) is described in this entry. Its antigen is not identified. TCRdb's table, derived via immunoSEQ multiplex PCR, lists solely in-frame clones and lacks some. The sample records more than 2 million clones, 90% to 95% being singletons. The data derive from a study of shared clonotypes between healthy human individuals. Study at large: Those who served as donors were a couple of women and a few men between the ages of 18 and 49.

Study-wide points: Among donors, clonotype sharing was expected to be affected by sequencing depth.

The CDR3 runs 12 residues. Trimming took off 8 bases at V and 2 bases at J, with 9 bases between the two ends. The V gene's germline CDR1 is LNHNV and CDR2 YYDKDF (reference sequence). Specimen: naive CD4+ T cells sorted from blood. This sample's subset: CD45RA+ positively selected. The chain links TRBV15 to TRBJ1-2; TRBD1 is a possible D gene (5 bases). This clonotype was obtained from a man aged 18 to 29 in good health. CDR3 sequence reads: CATSGGNYGYTF. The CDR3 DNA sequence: TGTGCCACCTCGGGGGGGAACTATGGCTACACCTTC.